The entry below gives a single T cell receptor (beta chain) sequence along with its context. The antigen is undetermined. These data are taken from a study of T cell responses to AZD1222 COVID-19 vaccine. Overall study context: Second doses were pooled across both intervals (about 4 or about 12 weeks).

Study-level findings and limits: Samples come after the peak T cell response, not at day 14. Donors were mostly white British, more females; clonal diversity possibly underestimated.

J lost 2 bases, V lost 5 bases, and 8 bases had no gene match. The V gene's germline CDR1 is LNHDA and CDR2 SQIVND (reference sequence). The length of the CDR3 is 15 residues. Sequenced by immunoSEQ multiplex PCR; TCRdb stores in-frame clones only, minus some. The table records approximately 190,000 clones, roughly 91% of them present only once. This receptor was identified in an adult in good health. The sample consisted of peripheral blood, taken on day 0 of AZD1222 vaccination. The V and J genes are TRBV19 and TRBJ1-2; TRBD1 aligns across 7 bases. The CDR3 loop reads CASSWTGSLNYGYTF. DNA of the CDR3: TGTGCCAGTAGTTGGACAGGATCCTTAAACTATGGCTACACCTTC.